This T cell receptor beta chain was identified during a study of T-cell memory formation after mild COVID-19. TCRdb analysed the 5' RACE reads with MiXCR anew, one entry per CDR3 protein. Of about 360,000 distinct CDR3 sequences listed, around an eighth are singletons. The CDR3 contains 14 residues. The V end was cut by 0 bases, the J end by 5 bases, with 9 bases between. CDR1 and CDR2 (germline): LNHNV, YYDKDF (reference sequence). This chain connects TRBV15 to TRBJ2-3; D may be TRBD1 (5 bases). This receptor was identified in a man aged 18 to 35 who had mild COVID-19 (a few samples of this study predate the infection). Cell type and time point are not known. Specimen: PBMCs or a T cell subset sorted from them (not recorded which). CDR3 loop: CATSRDPGKDTQYF. The DNA for the CDR3 is TGTGCCACCAGCAGAGATCCAGGGAAAGATACGCAGTATTTT.